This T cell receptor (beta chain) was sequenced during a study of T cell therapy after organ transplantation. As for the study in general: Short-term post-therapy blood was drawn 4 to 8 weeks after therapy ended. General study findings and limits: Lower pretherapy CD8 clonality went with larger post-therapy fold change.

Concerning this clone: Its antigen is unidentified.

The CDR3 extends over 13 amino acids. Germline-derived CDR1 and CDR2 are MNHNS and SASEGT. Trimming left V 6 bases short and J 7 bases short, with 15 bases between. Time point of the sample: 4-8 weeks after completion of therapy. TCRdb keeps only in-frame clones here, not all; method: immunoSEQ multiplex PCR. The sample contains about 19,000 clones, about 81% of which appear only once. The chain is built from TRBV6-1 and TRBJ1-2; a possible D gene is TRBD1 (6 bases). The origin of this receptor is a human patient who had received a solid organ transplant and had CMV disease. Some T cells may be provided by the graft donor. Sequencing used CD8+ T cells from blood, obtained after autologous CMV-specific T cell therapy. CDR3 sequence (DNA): TGTGCCAGCAGCGATAGGGAGACAGGTGGCTACACCTTC. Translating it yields CASSDRETGGYTF.